This TCR beta chain was observed in a study of shared clonotypes between healthy human individuals. Regarding the study as a whole: Incomplete sequencing of sorted subsets was indicated by rarefaction despite large depth.

Worth noting for this clone: Its specificity is not known.

The CDR3 totals 13 residues. Trimming shortened V by 4 bases and J by 8 bases, and 13 bases separated the two germline ends. Germline V gives CDR1 KGHSH, CDR2 LQKENI. Sequenced by immunoSEQ multiplex PCR; TCRdb stores in-frame clones only, minus some. The table records roughly 1,100,000 clones, about 75% of them present only once. Healthy and HIV-negative, the adult donors had no recent acute infections or vaccinations. A CD45RA+ naive subset and a CD45RA-negative memory subset were split from CD4+ cells. The sequence was collected from a man between 18 and 35 years old in good health. The sequenced sample was memory CD4+ T cells sorted from blood. Subset noted: CD45RA-negative fraction. The chain has TRBV18 and TRBJ2-3; TRBD2 might be the D (6 bases). The CDR3 spells CASSRNREVTQYF. DNA for the CDR3: TGTGCCAGCTCACGAAATAGGGAGGTTACGCAGTATTTT.